This T cell receptor (beta chain) was obtained from a study of blood T cell repertoires in COVID-19 (dated by TCRdb to 2020 to 2021). A note on the overall study: The collaborator samples originated in the United States, Italy and Spain and spanned the acute and convalescent phases of COVID-19. The repertoires were made available in a free public database intended to serve as a resource for research on the immune response to SARS-CoV-2. The material from the prospective study consisted of cDNA or gDNA derived from T cells, B-cell-depleted T cells, or PBMCs. The sample metadata nearly always contained a de-identified subject ID, COVID-19 status, age in years and sex. Where HLA class I and class II types were available, the types were taken from metadata supplied by the sample provider, not from assay-based typing. Samples were obtained from the ongoing ImmuneRACE study (first 160 participants) and from roughly 1,300 subjects provided by 6 global collaborators. Deeply sampled blood TCRbeta repertoires from subjects exposed to, actively infected with, or recovered from COVID-19 were included in the dataset.

This clone turned up a few times. What this receptor recognizes is not known. No much larger clone is present one base from it, and per-base qualities are unavailable. Here is what the overall study found, with its caveats: Clinical and demographic metadata were provided uncurated, with the amount varying by source and participant.

At the junction V is shortened by 4 bases and J by 1 base, with 13 bases in between. The CDR3 starts with the cysteine, ends with the phenylalanine, and has 15 residues. This entry keeps only the CDR3 DNA: 45 bases, framed from base 1. From the germline V gene, CDR1 is SGHTA and CDR2 is FQGNSA. Participants in the prospective study were aged about 18 to 89 years, lived in approximately 26 United States geographic areas, and enrolled through a virtual design. Cohort assignment in the prospective study relied on participant-reported clinical history from a screening survey and a study questionnaire. For ImmuneRACE Cohort 3, a participant was defined as recovered based on two consecutive negative NP/OP PCR tests, clearance by a healthcare professional, or resolution of symptoms. In the prospective study, whole blood, serum and a nasopharyngeal or oropharyngeal swab were collected from each participant by mobile phlebotomists. Additional blood draws and questionnaires over a roughly two-month period could optionally be provided by prospective study participants. Before DNA extraction, prospective study blood samples were shipped either frozen or at room temperature.

TCRbeta CDR3 regions were amplified from genomic DNA by means of the immunoSEQ Assay, a bias-controlled multiplex PCR. Concerning the study's data processing: The number of nucleated cells in each sample was estimated from the amplification of reference gene primers within the assay. To quantify the absolute abundance of each unique TCRbeta CDR3 rearrangement, sequence reads were collapsed and filtered. For each sample, productive Simpson clonality was calculated as the square root of Simpson's diversity index across productive rearrangements. TCRdb re-hosts the immuneACCESS table, in-frame sequences only. Its copies lack some clones; in the studies checked, an unresolved V gene accounts for under half of them, and the cause for the rest is not known. The D gene and trimming were derived from the DNA, and the V and J assignments and clone size from that table. This sample gives a few hundred thousand clones in total; 83% of them show up just once. Together, the top ten hold roughly 5.1% of the sample.

This TCR was sampled from a woman between 50 and 59 years old who had recovered from COVID-19. This chain is built from TRBV7-2 and TRBJ1-1; tentative D gene TRBD1, with 6 bases matching. The source material was PBMCs or T cells enriched from blood (not recorded which). For the CDR3, the sequence is CASSSTQGWNTEAFF. In nucleotide form, the sequence is TGTGCCAGCAGCTCAACTCAGGGGTGGAACACTGAAGCTTTCTTT.